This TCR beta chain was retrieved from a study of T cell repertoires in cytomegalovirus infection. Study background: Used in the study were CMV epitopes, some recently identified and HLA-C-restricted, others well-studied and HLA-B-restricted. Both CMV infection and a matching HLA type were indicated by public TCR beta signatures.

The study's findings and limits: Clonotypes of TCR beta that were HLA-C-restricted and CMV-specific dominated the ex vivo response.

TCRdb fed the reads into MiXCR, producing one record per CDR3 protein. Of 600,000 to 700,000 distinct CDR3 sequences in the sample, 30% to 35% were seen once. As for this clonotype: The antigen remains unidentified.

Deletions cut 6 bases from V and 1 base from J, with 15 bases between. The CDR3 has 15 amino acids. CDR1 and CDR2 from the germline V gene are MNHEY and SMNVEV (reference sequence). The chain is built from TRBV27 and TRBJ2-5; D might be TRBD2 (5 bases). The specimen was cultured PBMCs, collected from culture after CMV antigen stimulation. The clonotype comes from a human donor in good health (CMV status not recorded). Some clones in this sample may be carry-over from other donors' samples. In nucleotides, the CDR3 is TGTGCCAGCAGCCGAGGGAGACCAACCCAAGAGACCCAGTACTTC. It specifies CASSRGRPTQETQYF.